This TCR beta chain was captured in a study of T cell responses to AZD1222 COVID-19 vaccine. The CDR3 runs 12 residues. Germline V gene data show CDR1 as SGHAT and CDR2 as FQNNGV. V was clipped by 8 bases and J by 9 bases; unmatched bases: 7. TCRdb keeps only in-frame clones here, not all; method: immunoSEQ multiplex PCR. Found here are some 150,000 clones, under 95% of them singletons; the top ten hold roughly 4.3%. The chain is built from TRBV11-2 and TRBJ2-1, with 7 bases matching TRBD2. The sequence came from an adult in good health. Sequences were derived from peripheral blood, sampled on day 0 of MenACWY control vaccination. CDR3 coding DNA: TGTGCCAGCCAGCGGGAAGGGGTTGAGCAGTTCTTC. Translated, it gives CASQREGVEQFF.